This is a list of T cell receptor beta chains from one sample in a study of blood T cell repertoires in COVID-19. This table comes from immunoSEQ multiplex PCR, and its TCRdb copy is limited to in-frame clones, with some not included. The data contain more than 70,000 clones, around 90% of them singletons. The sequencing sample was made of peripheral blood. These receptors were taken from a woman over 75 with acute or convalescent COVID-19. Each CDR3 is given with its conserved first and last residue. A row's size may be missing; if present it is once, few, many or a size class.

CDR3 protein: CASSLGGVRNQPQHF
V gene: TRBV5-4
clone size: NA
J gene: TRBJ1-5

CDR3 protein: CASTHSFQGGYGYTF
V gene: TRBV3-1/TRBV3-2
clone size: NA
J gene: TRBJ1-2

CDR3 protein: CASSQGAGGWETQYF
V gene: TRBV4-1
clone size: NA
J gene: TRBJ2-5

CDR3 protein: CASTRIQNQFVRQYEQYF
V gene: TRBV2
clone size: NA
J gene: TRBJ2-7

CDR3 protein: CATSSQDRGGYTF
V gene: TRBV15
clone size: NA
J gene: TRBJ1-2

CDR3 protein: CASSFGQGKVYEQYF
V gene: TRBV5-1
clone size: NA
J gene: TRBJ2-7

CDR3 protein: CSASGRGNYGYTF
V gene: TRBV20-1
clone size: NA
J gene: TRBJ1-2

CDR3 protein: CASSYGRVYNYEQYF
V gene: TRBV6-5
clone size: NA
J gene: TRBJ2-7

CDR3 protein: CASSPTAGQGSDTQYF
V gene: TRBV27
clone size: NA
J gene: TRBJ2-3

CDR3 protein: CASSQEGQPQRRPQHF
V gene: TRBV4-1
clone size: NA
J gene: TRBJ1-5

CDR3 protein: CSAGTAGNTIYF
V gene: TRBV29-1
clone size: NA
J gene: TRBJ1-3

CDR3 protein: CASSVGLRGETQYF
V gene: TRBV9
clone size: NA
J gene: TRBJ2-5

CDR3 protein: CASSSGRGTLNQPQHF
V gene: TRBV3-1/TRBV3-2
clone size: NA
J gene: TRBJ1-5

CDR3 protein: CASSLRQGNTIYF
V gene: TRBV28
clone size: NA
J gene: TRBJ1-3

CDR3 protein: CASSHPATSGAGEQFF
V gene: TRBV3-1/TRBV3-2
clone size: once
J gene: TRBJ2-1

CDR3 protein: CASSPVEGSGNTIYF
V gene: TRBV4-2
clone size: few
J gene: TRBJ1-3

CDR3 protein: CATRGGREQYF
V gene: TRBV2
clone size: NA
J gene: TRBJ2-7

CDR3 protein: CASSHGQGYTGELFF
V gene: TRBV7-3
clone size: NA
J gene: TRBJ2-2

CDR3 protein: CSVVSAGEQFF
V gene: TRBV29-1
clone size: NA
J gene: TRBJ2-1

CDR3 protein: CASSNRGQGGTGELFF
V gene: TRBV6-2/TRBV6-3
clone size: NA
J gene: TRBJ2-2

CDR3 protein: CASSATGTGGSGNTIYF
V gene: TRBV9
clone size: NA
J gene: TRBJ1-3

CDR3 protein: CASSLGTGLQPQHF
V gene: TRBV3-1/TRBV3-2
clone size: NA
J gene: TRBJ1-5

CDR3 protein: CATSRQGASTDTQYF
V gene: TRBV15
clone size: once
J gene: TRBJ2-3

CDR3 protein: CATSRRTGGTGNQPQHF
V gene: TRBV15
clone size: once
J gene: TRBJ1-5

CDR3 protein: CASSPPYGRTYNEQFF
V gene: TRBV18
clone size: NA
J gene: TRBJ2-1

CDR3 protein: CASSLTPAPGGKGYEQYF
V gene: TRBV7-2
clone size: NA
J gene: TRBJ2-7

CDR3 protein: CASSGQGYNYGYTF
V gene: TRBV5-4
clone size: once
J gene: TRBJ1-2

CDR3 protein: CATSDAATSGASTDTQYF
V gene: TRBV24-1
clone size: NA
J gene: TRBJ2-3

CDR3 protein: CASSPGRGHFGNTIYF
V gene: TRBV27
clone size: NA
J gene: TRBJ1-3

CDR3 protein: CSVEVRTGGEQFF
V gene: TRBV29-1
clone size: NA
J gene: TRBJ2-1

CDR3 protein: CASSLQGYTDTQYF
V gene: TRBV7-9
clone size: NA
J gene: TRBJ2-3

CDR3 protein: CASSPGTRYEQYF
V gene: TRBV5-1
clone size: NA
J gene: TRBJ2-7

CDR3 protein: CASSLDTDFTRSLNYGYTF
V gene: TRBV11-2
clone size: once
J gene: TRBJ1-2

CDR3 protein: CASSILDRVVWQYF
V gene: TRBV19
clone size: few
J gene: TRBJ2-7

CDR3 protein: CASSLTGAGTDTQYF
V gene: TRBV5-1
clone size: NA
J gene: TRBJ2-3

CDR3 protein: CATSDRRTGVLSTDTQYF
V gene: TRBV24-1
clone size: NA
J gene: TRBJ2-3

CDR3 protein: CSASSRTGGNQPQHF
V gene: TRBV20-1
clone size: NA
J gene: TRBJ1-5

CDR3 protein: CASSQGDGTRVTDTQYF
V gene: TRBV4-3
clone size: NA
J gene: TRBJ2-3

CDR3 protein: CASSLGLAVQETQYF
V gene: TRBV5-1
clone size: once
J gene: TRBJ2-5

CDR3 protein: CASSLKRGNTIYF
V gene: TRBV3-1/TRBV3-2
clone size: NA
J gene: TRBJ1-3

CDR3 protein: CASSVAQGRGYTF
V gene: TRBV9
clone size: NA
J gene: TRBJ1-2

CDR3 protein: CASSLGGRAVSYEQYF
V gene: TRBV5-8
clone size: NA
J gene: TRBJ2-7

CDR3 protein: CASIEQGNEKLFF
V gene: TRBV2
clone size: NA
J gene: TRBJ1-4

CDR3 protein: CASSLADRTYNSPLHF
V gene: TRBV7-2
clone size: NA
J gene: TRBJ1-6

CDR3 protein: CASSLRSGIGTEAFF
V gene: TRBV28
clone size: NA
J gene: TRBJ1-1

CDR3 protein: CASSLSPTGGSGELFF
V gene: TRBV5-5
clone size: NA
J gene: TRBJ2-2